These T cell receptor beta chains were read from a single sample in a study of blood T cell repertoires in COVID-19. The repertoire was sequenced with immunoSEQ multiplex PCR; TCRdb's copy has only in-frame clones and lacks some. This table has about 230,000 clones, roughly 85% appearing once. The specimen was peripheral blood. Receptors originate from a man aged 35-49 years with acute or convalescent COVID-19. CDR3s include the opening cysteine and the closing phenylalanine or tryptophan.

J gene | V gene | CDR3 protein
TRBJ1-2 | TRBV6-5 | CASTVGRVKGYTF
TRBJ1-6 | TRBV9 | CASSLDDDLFSPLHF
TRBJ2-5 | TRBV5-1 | CASSLPGLAGRQETQYF
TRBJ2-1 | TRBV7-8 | CASSLGTSGGYNEQFF
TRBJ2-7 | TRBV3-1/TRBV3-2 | CASSHRDRGGHEQYF
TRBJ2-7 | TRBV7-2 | CASSSKGTGEQYF
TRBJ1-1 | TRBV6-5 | CASSSFSSGWNTEAFF
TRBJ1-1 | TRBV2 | CASSEKGQGRTEAFF
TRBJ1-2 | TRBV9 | CASSVDLNYGYTF
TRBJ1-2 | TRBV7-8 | CASSPPGGSERASSGYGYTF
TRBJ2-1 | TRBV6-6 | CASSYSGTGTNNEQFF
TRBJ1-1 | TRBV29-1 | CSVVKGGGSEAFF
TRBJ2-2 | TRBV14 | CASSQAPRSVPGELFF
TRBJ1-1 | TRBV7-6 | CASSSPGTGGRYNQNTEAFF
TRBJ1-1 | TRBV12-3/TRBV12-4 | CASSLAGGTEAFF
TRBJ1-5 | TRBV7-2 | CASSLDRGSNQPQHF
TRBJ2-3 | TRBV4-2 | CASSQDLRGGLSNTDTQYF
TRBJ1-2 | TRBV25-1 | CATQRVAGGYTF
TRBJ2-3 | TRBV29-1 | CSVNTGGLGGVSTDTQYF
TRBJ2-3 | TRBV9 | CASSVEAKAGATQYF
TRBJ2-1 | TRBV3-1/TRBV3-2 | CASSQNTYEQFF
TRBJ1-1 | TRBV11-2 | CASSITGSAEAFF
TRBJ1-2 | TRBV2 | CASSPRGDYGYTF
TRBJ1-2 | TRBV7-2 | CASSLLRDGYTF
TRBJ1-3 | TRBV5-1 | CASSLTGEDTIYF
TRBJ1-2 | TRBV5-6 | CASSRDTYGYTF
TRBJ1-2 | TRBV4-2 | CASSQSGQGTRGYTF
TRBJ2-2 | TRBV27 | CASSPGLALGELFF
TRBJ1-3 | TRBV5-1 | CASSLGQGANTIYF
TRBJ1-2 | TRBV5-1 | CASSQNNNYGYTF
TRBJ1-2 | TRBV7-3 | CASSPQRDYGYTF
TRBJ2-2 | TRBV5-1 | CASSLGQGGGELFF
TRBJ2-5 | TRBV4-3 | CASRVPEEGQGGESTQTQYF
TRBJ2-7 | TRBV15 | CATSRDPGGSYEQYF
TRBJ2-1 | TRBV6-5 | CASRDIKDRGEQFF
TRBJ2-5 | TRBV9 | CASSSFSGQQETQYF
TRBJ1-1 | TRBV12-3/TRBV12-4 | CASSAGYTEAFF
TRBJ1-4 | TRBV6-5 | CASRSGTGYGEKLFF
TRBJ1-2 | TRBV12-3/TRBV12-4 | CASSLRGGDGYTF
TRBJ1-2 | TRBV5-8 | CASSGDRGSGGYTF
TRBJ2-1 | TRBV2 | CASRASKTSSYNEQFF
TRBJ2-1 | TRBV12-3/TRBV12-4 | CASSFRRDEQFF
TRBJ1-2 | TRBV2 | CASIGGQGAVKATYGYTF
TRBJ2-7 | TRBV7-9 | CASSFPGTGDYEQYF
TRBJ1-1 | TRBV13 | CASSSGQVAEAFF
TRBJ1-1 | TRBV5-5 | CASSRRTGRGPEAFF
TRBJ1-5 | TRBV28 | CASSFPAGQTQTQHF
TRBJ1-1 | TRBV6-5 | CASTLDRKAFF
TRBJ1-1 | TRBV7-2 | CASSLRSSGTEAFF
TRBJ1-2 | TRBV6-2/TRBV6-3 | CASSYSNDGYTF